Each of the 16 T cell receptor beta chains below was sequenced from the same sample in a study of T cell responses to AZD1222 COVID-19 vaccine. Assay: immunoSEQ multiplex PCR; the TCRdb copy retains only in-frame clones and omits some. The sample has about 98,000 clones; approximately 86% are singletons. The sample here was peripheral blood, taken on day 0 of AZD1222 vaccination. Receptor source: an adult in good health.

This sequence joins TRBV7-8 and TRBJ2-3; no clear D gene. The length of the CDR3 is 13 residues. V lost 6 bases and J lost 2, with 9 bases in between. Germline V gene data show CDR1 as SGHVS and CDR2 as FQNEAQ. CDR3 protein: CASRTDSTDTQYF. The CDR3, as DNA: TGTGCCAGCAGAACCGACTCCACAGATACGCAGTATTTT.

CDR3 coding DNA: TGTGCCAGCACTCCCGGCCCAGGGGCCAACGTCCTGACTTTC. As protein: CASTPGPGANVLTF. The J gene is TRBJ2-6, the V gene TRBV6-5; no definite D call. Trimming stripped 7 bases from V and 4 bases from J, with 11 bases between. Germline lookup yields CDR1 MNHEY and CDR2 SVGAGI. The length of the CDR3 is 14 residues.

The chain uses TRBV12-3 or TRBV12-4 and TRBJ1-5; D gene ambiguous. This CDR3 is 13 amino acids long. V lost 6 bases and J 2 bases, leaving 8 bases between the germline ends. The CDR3 bases are TGTGCCAGCAGCTCCCCTGGCAATCAGCCCCAGCATTTT. Protein: CASSSPGNQPQHF.

The chain recombines TRBV2 with TRBJ2-2; no reliable D call. Looked up from germline, CDR1 is SNHLY and CDR2 is FYNNEI. CDR3 length: 13 amino acids. V dropped 6 bases and J dropped 4 bases, with 9 bases sitting between them. CDR3 in amino acids: CASRVGRTGELFF. The CDR3 DNA is TGTGCCAGCAGGGTCGGGCGCACCGGGGAGCTGTTTTTT.

CDR3 nucleotides: TGTGCCAGCTCACCAATGCAAGCGGACACCGGGGAGCTGTTTTTT. It codes for CASSPMQADTGELFF. V is TRBV18 and J is TRBJ2-2, with D tentatively TRBD2 (5 bases). V lost 2 bases to trimming and J lost 3 bases, with 10 bases between them. The CDR3 totals 15 residues. Germline values: CDR1 KGHSH, CDR2 LQKENI.

The CDR3 loop is CAWSVGAGTYEQYF. CDR3 in DNA: TGTGCCTGGAGTGTAGGGGCAGGGACCTACGAGCAGTACTTC. The J gene is TRBJ2-7, the V gene TRBV30; possible D gene TRBD1, 5 bases. Trimming took off 0 bases at V and 2 bases at J, with 11 bases between the two ends. Germline V lookup: CDR1 GTSNPN, CDR2 SVGIG (reference sequence). This CDR3 comprises 14 residues.

The chain uses TRBV7-2 and TRBJ1-4, with D perhaps matching TRBD1 (5 bases). The CDR3 is 14 amino acids. Germline V gene data show CDR1 as SGHTA and CDR2 as FQGNSA. Trimming pared 4 bases from V and 12 bases from J, leaving 18 bases between. DNA for the CDR3: TGTGCCAGCAGCTCCTCAGGGCACACTGAGGAACTGTTTTTT. This gives the protein CASSSSGHTEELFF.

The table lists this clone with a few counts. This chain connects TRBV28 to TRBJ1-2, with D uncertain. Germline V lookup: CDR1 MDHEN, CDR2 SYDVKM. The length of the CDR3 is 13 residues. Deletions cut 9 bases from V and 2 bases from J, with 13 bases between. CDR3 region: CASYRRLNYGYTF. The CDR3 nucleotides are TGTGCCAGTTACAGACGCCTGAACTATGGCTACACCTTC.

The chain couples TRBV5-8 to TRBJ2-6, with D perhaps matching TRBD1 (6 bases). The CDR3 runs 16 residues. Looked up from germline, CDR1 is SGHTS and CDR2 is YDEGEE. Trimming removed 4 bases at V and 0 bases at J, with 11 bases between. CDR3 loop: CASSTGQYSGANVLTF. Written as DNA, the CDR3 is TGTGCCAGCAGCACCGGACAGTACTCTGGGGCCAACGTCCTGACTTTC.

This rearrangement joins TRBV30 to TRBJ2-3, with D unresolved. V lost 0 bases, J lost 5 bases, and 3 bases lay in between. CDR1 is GTSNPN and CDR2 is SVGIG in the germline V gene (reference sequence). This CDR3 is 11 amino acids long. The CDR3 region is CAWSVGDTQYF. The CDR3 bases are TGTGCCTGGAGTGTGGGAGATACGCAGTATTTT.

This rearrangement joins TRBV27 to TRBJ1-6, with TRBD1 as a possible D gene (5 bases). The CDR3 contains 16 residues. V gave up 1 base and J gave up 7 bases, with 14 bases separating them. Per the germline V gene, CDR1 is MNHEY and CDR2 is SMNVEV (reference sequence). DNA for the CDR3: TGTGCCAGCAGTTTATGGGGCGGGAGGGACAATTCACCCCTCCACTTT. Its translation is CASSLWGGRDNSPLHF.

V is TRBV28 and J is TRBJ1-2; no definite D call. This CDR3 comprises 11 residues. Looked up from germline, CDR1 is MDHEN and CDR2 is SYDVKM. V was pared by 4 bases and J by 4 bases, with 4 bases between. CDR3 amino acids: CASSWGYGYTF. The CDR3 coding sequence is TGTGCCAGCAGTTGGGGCTATGGCTACACCTTC.

A remark on this clone: A junction boundary mismatches the germline segment, possibly from a read error. This chain connects TRBV7-7 to TRBJ2-3; possibly TRBD1 or TRBD2 for D (6 bases each). CDR1 and CDR2 (germline): SSHAT, FNYEAQ (reference sequence). The CDR3 runs to 15 residues. The CDR3: CASSQGNGRTDTQYF. The DNA of the CDR3 is TGTGCTAGCAGCCAGGGGAATGGGAGGACAGATACGCAGTATTTT.

The V gene is TRBV18, the J gene TRBJ2-1, with D tentatively TRBD1 or TRBD2 (5 bases each). Germline V CDR1 and CDR2: KGHSH, LQKENI. This CDR3 region has 15 residues. The germline V and J ends were trimmed by 3 bases and 0 bases, with 9 bases remaining between them. Here the CDR3 DNA reads TGTGCCAGCTCACCCGGTGGGGGCTCCTACAATGAGCAGTTCTTC. Translation: CASSPGGGSYNEQFF.

J is TRBJ1-2 and V is TRBV4-3; possible D gene TRBD1, 6 bases. V was clipped by 0 bases and J by 5 bases, with 19 bases between them. The CDR3 extends over 17 amino acids. The germline CDR1 and CDR2 sequences are LGHNA and YSLEER. The DNA of the CDR3 is TGCGCCAGCAGCCAAGATCGGACAGCTCATACCTTATATGGCTACACCTTC. Protein: CASSQDRTAHTLYGYTF.

The rearrangement links TRBV27 to TRBJ2-1; TRBD1 is a possible D gene (6 bases). CDR1 and CDR2 from the germline V gene are MNHEY and SMNVEV (reference sequence). The CDR3 consists of 15 residues. V lost 5 bases and J 6 bases, leaving 17 bases between the germline ends. CDR3 loop: CASSRTPTGLNEQFF. The DNA of the CDR3 is TGTGCCAGCAGTCGCACCCCGACAGGCCTCAATGAGCAGTTCTTC.